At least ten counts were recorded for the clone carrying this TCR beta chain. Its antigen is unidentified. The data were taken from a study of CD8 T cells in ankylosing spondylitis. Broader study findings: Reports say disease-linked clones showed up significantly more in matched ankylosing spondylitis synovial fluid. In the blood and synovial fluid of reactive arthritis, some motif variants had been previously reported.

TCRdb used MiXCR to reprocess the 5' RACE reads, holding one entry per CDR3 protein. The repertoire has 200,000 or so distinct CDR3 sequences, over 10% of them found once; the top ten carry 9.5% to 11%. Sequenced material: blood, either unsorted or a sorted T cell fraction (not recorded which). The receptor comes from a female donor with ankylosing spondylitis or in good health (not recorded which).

The CDR3 bases are TGCAGTGCTAACCTCGGGCCTTGGCAGTTCTTC. Residues: CSANLGPWQFF. The chain is built from TRBV20-1 and TRBJ2-1; D gene uncertain. V shed 4 bases and J shed 12 bases, with 13 bases lying between them. Germline values: CDR1 DFQATT, CDR2 SNEGSKA (reference sequence). The CDR3 sequence is 11 residues long.